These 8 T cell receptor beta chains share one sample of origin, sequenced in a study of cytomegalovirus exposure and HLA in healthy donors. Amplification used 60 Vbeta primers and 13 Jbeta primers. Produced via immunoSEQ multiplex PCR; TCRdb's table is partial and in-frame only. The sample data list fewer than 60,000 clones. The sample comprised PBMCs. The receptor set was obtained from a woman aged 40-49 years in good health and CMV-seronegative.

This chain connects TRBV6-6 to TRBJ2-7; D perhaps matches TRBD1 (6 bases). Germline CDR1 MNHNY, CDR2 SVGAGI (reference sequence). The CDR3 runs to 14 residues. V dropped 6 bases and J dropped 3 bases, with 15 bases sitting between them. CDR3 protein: CASSRGQGRYEQYF. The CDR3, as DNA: TGTGCCAGCAGCCGCGGGCAGGGGCGCTACGAGCAGTACTTC.

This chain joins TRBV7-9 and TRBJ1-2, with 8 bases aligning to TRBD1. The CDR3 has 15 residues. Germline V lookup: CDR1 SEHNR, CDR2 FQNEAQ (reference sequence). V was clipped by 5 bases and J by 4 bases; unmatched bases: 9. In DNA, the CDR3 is TGTGCCAGCAGCCCATCAAACAGGGGGTCCTATGGCTACACCTTC. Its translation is CASSPSNRGSYGYTF.

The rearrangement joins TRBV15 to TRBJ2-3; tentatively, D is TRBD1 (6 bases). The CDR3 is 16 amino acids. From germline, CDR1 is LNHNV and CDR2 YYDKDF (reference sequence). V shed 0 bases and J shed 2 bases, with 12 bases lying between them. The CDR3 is CATSRDGAGDTDTQYF. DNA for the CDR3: TGTGCCACCAGCAGAGATGGGGCAGGGGACACAGATACGCAGTATTTT.

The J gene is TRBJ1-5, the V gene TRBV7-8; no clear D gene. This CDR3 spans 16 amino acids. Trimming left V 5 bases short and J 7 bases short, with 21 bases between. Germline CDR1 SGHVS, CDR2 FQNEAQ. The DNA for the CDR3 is TGTGCCAGCAGCCCCCCGGGCGGACTCACAGAGCAGCCCCAGCATTTT. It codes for CASSPPGGLTEQPQHF. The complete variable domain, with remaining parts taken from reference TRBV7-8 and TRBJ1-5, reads GAGVSQSPRYKVAKRGQDVALRCDPISGHVSLFWYQQALGQGPEFLTYFQNEAQLDKSGLPSDRFFAERPEGSVSTLKIQRTQQEDSAVYLCASSPPGGLTEQPQHFGDGTRLSIL.

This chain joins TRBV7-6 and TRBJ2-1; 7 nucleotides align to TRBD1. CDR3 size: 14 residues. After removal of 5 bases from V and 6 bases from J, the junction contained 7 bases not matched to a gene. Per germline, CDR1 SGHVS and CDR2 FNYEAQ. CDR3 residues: CASSTRQGGNEQFF. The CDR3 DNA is TGTGCCAGCAGCACAAGACAGGGTGGCAATGAGCAGTTCTTC. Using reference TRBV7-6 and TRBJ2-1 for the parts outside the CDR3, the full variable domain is GAGVSQSPRYKVTKRGQDVALRCDPISGHVSLYWYRQALGQGPEFLTYFNYEAQQDKSGLPNDRFSAERPEGSISTLTIQRTEQRDSAMYRCASSTRQGGNEQFFGPGTRLTVL.

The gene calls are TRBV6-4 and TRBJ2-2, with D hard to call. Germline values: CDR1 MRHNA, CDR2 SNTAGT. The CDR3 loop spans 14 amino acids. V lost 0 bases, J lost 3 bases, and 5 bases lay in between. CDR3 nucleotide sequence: TGTGCCAGCAGTGACTCCTTTTACACCGGGGAGCTGTTTTTT. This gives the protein CASSDSFYTGELFF.

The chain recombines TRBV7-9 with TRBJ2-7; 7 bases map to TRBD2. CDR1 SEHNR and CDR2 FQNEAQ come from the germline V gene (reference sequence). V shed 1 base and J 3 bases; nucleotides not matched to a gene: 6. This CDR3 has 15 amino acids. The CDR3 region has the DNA TGTGCCAGCAGCTTAGAGGTAGCGGGTAACTACGAGCAGTACTTC. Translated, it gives CASSLEVAGNYEQYF. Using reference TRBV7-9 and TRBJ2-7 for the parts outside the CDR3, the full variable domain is DTGVSQNPRHKITKRGQNVTFRCDPISEHNRLYWYRQTLGQGPEFLTYFQNEAQLEKSRLLSDRFSAERPKGSFSTLEIQRTEQGDSAMYLCASSLEVAGNYEQYFGPGTRLTVT.

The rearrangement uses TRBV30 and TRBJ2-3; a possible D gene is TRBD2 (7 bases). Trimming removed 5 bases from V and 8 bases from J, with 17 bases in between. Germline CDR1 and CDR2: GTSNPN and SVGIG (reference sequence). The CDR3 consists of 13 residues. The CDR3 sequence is CAWGGAVDRTQYF. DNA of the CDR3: TGTGCCTGGGGGGGGGCAGTCGATCGTACGCAGTATTTT.